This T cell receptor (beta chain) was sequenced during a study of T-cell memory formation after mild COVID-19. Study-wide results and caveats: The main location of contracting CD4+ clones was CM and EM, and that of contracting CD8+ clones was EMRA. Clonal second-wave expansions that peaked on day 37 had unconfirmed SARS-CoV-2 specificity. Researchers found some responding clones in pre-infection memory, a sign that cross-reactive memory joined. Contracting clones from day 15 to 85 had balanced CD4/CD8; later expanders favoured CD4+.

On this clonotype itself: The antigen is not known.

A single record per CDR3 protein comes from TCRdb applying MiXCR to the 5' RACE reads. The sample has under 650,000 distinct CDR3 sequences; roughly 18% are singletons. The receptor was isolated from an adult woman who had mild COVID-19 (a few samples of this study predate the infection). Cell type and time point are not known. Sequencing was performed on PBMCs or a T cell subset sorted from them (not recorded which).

CDR3 DNA: TGTGCCAGTAGTACGCGGGGGTACAATGAGCAGTTCTTC. This codes for CASSTRGYNEQFF. V and J are TRBV19 and TRBJ2-1; 7 bases are a match to TRBD2. CDR1 is LNHDA and CDR2 is SQIVND in the germline V gene (reference sequence). V gave up 4 bases and J gave up 4 bases; unmatched junction bases: 1. This CDR3 contains 13 residues.